This T cell receptor beta chain was identified in a study of tumor-infiltrating lymphocytes in primary liver carcinoma. TCR beta cDNA was reverse-transcribed from about 0.45 ug of total RNA. The reaction used a constant-region primer and ProtoScript II reverse transcriptase. Investigators got TCR beta libraries out of three nested multiplex PCR rounds, done with slightly modified ARM-PCR. TRBV1-TRBV30 forward primers paired with a C-beta reverse primer drove the first two PCR rounds, roughly 10 cycles each. Each CDR3 protein gets one entry after TCRdb re-called the multiplex PCR reads with MiXCR. This table holds about 130,000 distinct CDR3 sequences, 64% found once. Whole-study results and caveats: When set against blood, tumors had a significantly higher top-250-clone fraction (p = 0.039). Present in all five tumor regions were only about 7-25% of the top clones.

Trimming took 9 bases from V and 6 from J, leaving 12 bases between them. The germline V gene has CDR1 SGHAT and CDR2 FQNNGV. This CDR3 is built from 11 residues. Co-extracted RNA and DNA came from about 19-30 mg of unsorted bulk tissue. Every tumor specimen contained over 85% viable tumor cells. Comments on this clonotype: Antigen unknown. This CDR3 fails to terminate in the conserved phenylalanine or tryptophan, so it likely reflects a read error.

Sequences were obtained from liver tumor tissue from sampling region 3. The sample's subset: tumor region T3, left-lateral pole. The genes are TRBV11-2 and TRBJ2-7; D is ambiguous. This sequence originates from a woman aged 55-69 years with primary liver carcinoma and hepatitis B virus infection. Written as DNA, the CDR3 is TGTGCCAGTAGCACACTGGCCGAGCAGTACATC. It encodes CASSTLAEQYI.